This TCR beta chain was captured by sequencing in a study of blood T cell repertoires in COVID-19. Overall study context: The samples span acute and convalescent COVID-19 from the United States, Italy and Spain. In each case, the material was cDNA or gDNA derived from T cells, B-cell-depleted T cells, or PBMCs.

Looked up from germline, CDR1 is MNHNS and CDR2 is SASEGT. V was clipped by 0 bases and J by 4 bases, with 9 bases between them. The CDR3 covers 14 residues. Methods used by the authors: Using reference gene primer amplification, nucleated cell counts were estimated. Some clones are missing from TCRdb's copy, which holds only in-frame ones; the method was immunoSEQ multiplex PCR. V, J and clone size reflect that table, while D and trimming were determined from the DNA. The sample consists of under 80,000 clones, about 90% of them appearing once. Sequences were obtained from peripheral blood. This clonotype was obtained from a woman of 80 years or more with active COVID-19. This chain joins TRBV6-1 and TRBJ1-2; the D gene is possibly TRBD1 (6 bases). CDR3 loop: CASSEADRFYGYTF. For the CDR3, the DNA is TGTGCCAGCAGTGAAGCCGACAGGTTCTATGGCTACACCTTC.